These T cell receptor beta chains were read from a single sample in a study of blood T cell repertoires in COVID-19. The method was immunoSEQ multiplex PCR; TCRdb's version includes in-frame clones alone and lacks a portion of them. The sample lists 150,000 to 200,000 clones, 65% to 90% seen once, with more than 7.5% in the top ten. The specimen sequenced was peripheral blood. The source is a middle-aged man with active or convalescent COVID-19. CDR3s include the opening cysteine and the closing phenylalanine or tryptophan. Expanded clones are given a class, and other clones once, few, many or no size at all.

- | TRBV5-1 | CASRETGGAETEAFF
- | TRBV5-5 | CASSIDSNTGELFF
- | TRBV5-1 | CASSVGSSGAKNIQYF
- | TRBV2 | CATKPRTGFDYGYTF
once | TRBV12-5 | CASGLAATGTSGGNTGELFF
- | TRBV6-2/TRBV6-3 | CASSAAYEPQHF
- | TRBV4-2 | CASSQVDGTNIPTYGYTF
- | TRBV9 | CASSSRTGVSPLHF
- | TRBV11-2 | CASSIIQGPNGNTIYF
- | TRBV5-6 | CASSLGVTGDYGYTF
- | TRBV27 | CASSDSGGYNEQFF
- | TRBV5-6 | CASSWGSGGDSPLHF
- | TRBV9 | CASSVAPPGDNYGYTF
- | TRBV19 | CASSIRGSDTQYF
- | TRBV27 | CASSPGGPYTNYGYTF
- | TRBV30 | CAWSVDSGIYSNQPQHF
- | TRBV5-1 | CASSGKGTGSSGNTIYF
once | TRBV11-2 | CASSLGQATEAFF
- | TRBV19 | CASSIKEDSYLSSYNSPLHF
- | TRBV5-1 | CASSFTGGATDTQYF
once | TRBV12-3/TRBV12-4 | CASSLNTIYF
- | TRBV19 | CASSRTPGYDNEQFF
- | TRBV2 | CASRPTSGRHHTQYF
- | TRBV28 | CASSLGQGYRQPQHF
- | TRBV30 | CAWRGVASPLHF
- | TRBV19 | CATTRGTGDVAGASYNEQFF
- | TRBV11-2 | CASSLERTSGRGYF
- | TRBV14 | CASSPTLGQGHEQYF
- | TRBV5-1 | CASSDSSQHTEAFF
- | TRBV5-4 | CASSLGTGGISGANVLTF
- | TRBV15 | CATSRVGAGIVNGYTF
- | TRBV19 | CASRPQGNDQPQHF
- | TRBV7-2 | CASSSTDRGYGYTF
- | TRBV9 | CASSADRVTDTQYF
once | TRBV3-1/TRBV3-2 | CASSLTGSPDTQYF
- | TRBV7-2 | CASSPYLGLDVDEQYF
once | TRBV18 | CASSPGSGRDNEQFF
- | TRBV7-2 | CASSLDPGVGYEQYF